This T cell receptor beta chain stems from a study of CD8 T cells in ankylosing spondylitis. TCRdb independently ran MiXCR on the 5' RACE reads; one entry per CDR3 protein. This repertoire shows some 300,000 distinct CDR3 sequences, around 21% found once; its top ten account for 3.5% to 4.5%. On this clonotype itself: Its antigen is not identified.

The study's findings and limits: Within matched ankylosing spondylitis synovial fluid, disease-linked clones were reportedly significantly enriched. A number of the motif variants had already been described in reactive arthritis synovial fluid and blood. Made up of 7 to 9 highly homologous variants, a TCR beta motif appeared characteristic of ankylosing spondylitis blood.

The germline V and J ends were trimmed by 6 bases and 4 bases, with 14 bases remaining between them. Germline V gene data show CDR1 as MNHEY and CDR2 as SMNVEV (reference sequence). The CDR3 spans 14 residues. The J gene is TRBJ2-3, the V gene TRBV27, with D possibly matching TRBD1 (5 bases). Sample: blood, either unsorted or a sorted T cell fraction (not recorded which). The sequence was collected from a female donor with ankylosing spondylitis or in good health (not recorded which). CDR3 sequence: CASRDTGWSDTQYF. CDR3 DNA: TGTGCCAGCAGGGACACCGGGTGGTCAGATACGCAGTATTTT.